What follows is one T cell receptor (beta chain) and its context. TCRdb reanalysed the RT-PCR reads using MiXCR and keeps one entry per CDR3 protein. The sample has hundreds of thousands of distinct CDR3 sequences; 13% to 15% are singletons. The CDR3 consists of 12 residues. Trimming shortened V by 7 bases and J by 6 bases, and 11 bases separated the two germline ends. The receptor comes from a female donor in good health, serving as a healthy control. Source material: memory CD4+ T cells from blood. The chain carries TRBV12-3 or TRBV12-4 and TRBJ2-3; D is tentatively TRBD1 or TRBD2 (5 bases each). The CDR3 is CASTLEGDTQYF. The CDR3 nucleotides are TGTGCCAGCACCCTTGAGGGGGATACGCAGTATTTT.